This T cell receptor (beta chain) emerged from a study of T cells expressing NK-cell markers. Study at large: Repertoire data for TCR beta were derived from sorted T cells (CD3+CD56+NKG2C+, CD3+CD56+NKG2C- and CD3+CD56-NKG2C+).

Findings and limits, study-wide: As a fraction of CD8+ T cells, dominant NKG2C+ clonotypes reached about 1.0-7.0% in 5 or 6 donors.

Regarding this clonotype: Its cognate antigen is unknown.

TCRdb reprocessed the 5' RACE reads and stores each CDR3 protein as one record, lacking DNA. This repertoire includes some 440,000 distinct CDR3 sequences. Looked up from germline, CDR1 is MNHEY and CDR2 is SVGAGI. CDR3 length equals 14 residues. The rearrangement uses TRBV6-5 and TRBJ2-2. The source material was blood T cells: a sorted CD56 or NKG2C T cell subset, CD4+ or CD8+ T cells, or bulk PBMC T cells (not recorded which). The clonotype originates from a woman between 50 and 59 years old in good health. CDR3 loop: CASSYVQYTGELFF.